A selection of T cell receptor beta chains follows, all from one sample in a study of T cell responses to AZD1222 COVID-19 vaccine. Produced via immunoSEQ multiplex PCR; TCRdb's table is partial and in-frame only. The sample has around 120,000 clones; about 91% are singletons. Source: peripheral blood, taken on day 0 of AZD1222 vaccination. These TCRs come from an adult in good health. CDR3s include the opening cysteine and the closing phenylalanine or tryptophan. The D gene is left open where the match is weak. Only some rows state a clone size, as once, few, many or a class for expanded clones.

CDR3aa: CASSPTGWGFPYEQYF; CDR3nt: TGTGCCAGCAGCCCTACGGGATGGGGGTTTCCCTACGAGCAGTACTTC; v_gene: TRBV6-2/TRBV6-3; j_gene: TRBJ2-7; abundance: NA; d_gene: NA
CDR3aa: CASTARIQETQYF; CDR3nt: TGTGCCAGCACCGCCAGGATCCAAGAGACCCAGTACTTC; v_gene: TRBV12-3/TRBV12-4; j_gene: TRBJ2-5; abundance: NA; d_gene: NA
CDR3aa: CASSYTGGGTEAFF; CDR3nt: TGTGCCAGCAGCTACACAGGGGGAGGCACTGAAGCTTTCTTT; v_gene: TRBV7-9; j_gene: TRBJ1-1; abundance: NA; d_gene: TRBD1
CDR3aa: CASRTGKNEKLFF; CDR3nt: TGTGCCAGCCGGACAGGGAAAAATGAAAAACTGTTTTTT; v_gene: TRBV6-5; j_gene: TRBJ1-4; abundance: NA; d_gene: TRBD1
CDR3aa: CASSFQLPGQVLNEQFF; CDR3nt: TGCGCCAGCAGCTTTCAACTTCCGGGACAGGTATTAAATGAGCAGTTCTTC; v_gene: TRBV4-3; j_gene: TRBJ2-1; abundance: NA; d_gene: TRBD1
CDR3aa: CASSYSGTGDFELFF; CDR3nt: TGTGCCAGCAGTTATTCCGGGACAGGGGATTTTGAACTGTTTTTT; v_gene: TRBV6-5; j_gene: TRBJ1-4; abundance: NA; d_gene: TRBD1
CDR3aa: CASRGDFDSPLHF; CDR3nt: TGTGCCAGCAGAGGGGATTTTGATTCACCCCTCCACTTT; v_gene: TRBV28; j_gene: TRBJ1-6; abundance: once; d_gene: NA
CDR3aa: CASSIERGHKATYGYTF; CDR3nt: TGTGCCAGTAGTATCGAGCGGGGACACAAAGCGACCTATGGCTACACCTTC; v_gene: TRBV19; j_gene: TRBJ1-2; abundance: NA; d_gene: NA
CDR3aa: CASSVPSGNTDTQYF; CDR3nt: TGTGCCAGCAGTGTACCTAGCGGCAACACAGATACGCAGTATTTT; v_gene: TRBV2; j_gene: TRBJ2-3; abundance: NA; d_gene: TRBD2
CDR3aa: CASSRDRVAYEQYF; CDR3nt: TGTGCCAGCAGTAGGGACAGGGTGGCCTACGAGCAGTACTTC; v_gene: TRBV2; j_gene: TRBJ2-7; abundance: NA; d_gene: TRBD1
CDR3aa: CASSSPWEAGNTIYF; CDR3nt: TGTGCCAGCAGCTCCCCCTGGGAGGCTGGAAACACCATATATTTT; v_gene: TRBV5-6; j_gene: TRBJ1-3; abundance: NA; d_gene: NA
CDR3aa: CASSDPGVFSGNTIYF; CDR3nt: TGTGCCAGCAGCGACCCCGGGGTGTTTTCTGGAAACACCATATATTTT; v_gene: TRBV6-2/TRBV6-3; j_gene: TRBJ1-3; abundance: NA; d_gene: NA
CDR3aa: CASRLSGTVDYEQYF; CDR3nt: TGTGCCAGCAGACTGTCGGGCACAGTGGATTACGAGCAGTACTTC; v_gene: TRBV5-5; j_gene: TRBJ2-7; abundance: NA; d_gene: NA
CDR3aa: CASSIEDGNYGYTF; CDR3nt: TGTGCCAGTAGTATAGAGGACGGGAACTATGGCTACACCTTC; v_gene: TRBV19; j_gene: TRBJ1-2; abundance: NA; d_gene: NA
CDR3aa: CASSLRGGSSTEAFF; CDR3nt: TGTGCCAGCTCACTTCGGGGCGGGTCGTCCACTGAAGCTTTCTTT; v_gene: TRBV18; j_gene: TRBJ1-1; abundance: NA; d_gene: NA
CDR3aa: CASSSGGNANYGYTF; CDR3nt: TGTGCCAGCAGTTCAGGCGGCAATGCTAACTATGGCTACACCTTC; v_gene: TRBV28; j_gene: TRBJ1-2; abundance: NA; d_gene: NA
CDR3aa: CASSPGQGEAEKLFF; CDR3nt: TGCGCCAGCAGCCCCGGACAGGGGGAGGCTGAAAAACTGTTTTTT; v_gene: TRBV5-1; j_gene: TRBJ1-4; abundance: NA; d_gene: TRBD1
CDR3aa: CASSIETSGQETQYF; CDR3nt: TGTGCCAGTAGTATAGAGACTAGCGGACAAGAGACCCAGTACTTC; v_gene: TRBV19; j_gene: TRBJ2-5; abundance: NA; d_gene: TRBD2
CDR3aa: CASSLLLSGANVLTF; CDR3nt: TGTGCCAGCAGCTTACTCCTCTCTGGGGCCAACGTCCTGACTTTC; v_gene: TRBV5-6; j_gene: TRBJ2-6; abundance: NA; d_gene: NA
CDR3aa: CASKRSDATSYEQYF; CDR3nt: TGTGCCAGCAAACGGTCGGACGCGACTTCCTACGAGCAGTACTTC; v_gene: TRBV6-5; j_gene: TRBJ2-7; abundance: NA; d_gene: NA
CDR3aa: CASSLAGTTSNQPQHF; CDR3nt: TGTGCCAGTAGCCTCGCGGGGACGACGAGCAATCAGCCCCAGCATTTT; v_gene: TRBV19; j_gene: TRBJ1-5; abundance: NA; d_gene: NA
CDR3aa: CASSRTLNEQYF; CDR3nt: TGTGCCAGCAGCCGGACATTGAACGAGCAGTACTTC; v_gene: TRBV7-9; j_gene: TRBJ2-7; abundance: NA; d_gene: NA
CDR3aa: CASRVDTGELFF; CDR3nt: TGTGCCAGCAGGGTAGACACCGGGGAGCTGTTTTTT; v_gene: TRBV2; j_gene: TRBJ2-2; abundance: NA; d_gene: NA
CDR3aa: CASSMTGSGETQYF; CDR3nt: TGCGCCAGCAGCATGACAGGGTCGGGAGAGACCCAGTACTTC; v_gene: TRBV5-1; j_gene: TRBJ2-5; abundance: NA; d_gene: TRBD1
CDR3aa: CASSRSNTGELFF; CDR3nt: TGTGCCAGCAGTCGCTCAAACACCGGGGAGCTGTTTTTT; v_gene: TRBV6-5; j_gene: TRBJ2-2; abundance: NA; d_gene: NA
CDR3aa: CASSQGQGREQYF; CDR3nt: TGTGCCAGCAGCCAAGGACAGGGTCGCGAGCAGTACTTC; v_gene: TRBV7-6; j_gene: TRBJ2-7; abundance: NA; d_gene: TRBD1
CDR3aa: CASSSRGYYGYTF; CDR3nt: TGTGCCAGCAGTTCCCGGGGGTACTATGGCTACACCTTC; v_gene: TRBV27; j_gene: TRBJ1-2; abundance: NA; d_gene: NA
CDR3aa: CASSPSPSGGAKTQYF; CDR3nt: TGTGCCAGCAGCCCCTCCCCTAGCGGGGGGGCCAAGACCCAGTACTTC; v_gene: TRBV7-6; j_gene: TRBJ2-5; abundance: once; d_gene: TRBD2
CDR3aa: CASSRTSGGSDGYTF; CDR3nt: TGCGCCAGCAGCCGCACTTCGGGGGGCTCTGATGGCTACACCTTC; v_gene: TRBV5-1; j_gene: TRBJ1-2; abundance: once; d_gene: NA
CDR3aa: CASSLVWTSGTGELFF; CDR3nt: TGTGCCAGCAGCTTAGTTTGGACTAGCGGGACCGGGGAGCTGTTTTTT; v_gene: TRBV7-2; j_gene: TRBJ2-2; abundance: NA; d_gene: TRBD2
CDR3aa: CASSYAHSGNTIYF; CDR3nt: TGTGCCAGCAGTTACGCCCACTCTGGAAACACCATATATTTT; v_gene: TRBV6-5; j_gene: TRBJ1-3; abundance: once; d_gene: NA
CDR3aa: CAISNLGETQYF; CDR3nt: TGTGCCATCAGTAACTTAGGAGAGACCCAGTACTTC; v_gene: TRBV10-3; j_gene: TRBJ2-5; abundance: NA; d_gene: NA
CDR3aa: CASIGTGTTEAFF; CDR3nt: TGTGCCAGCATTGGGACAGGGACCACTGAAGCTTTCTTT; v_gene: TRBV25-1; j_gene: TRBJ1-1; abundance: few; d_gene: TRBD1
CDR3aa: CASSFSGAALNTQYF; CDR3nt: TGTGCCAGCAGCTTCTCAGGGGCCGCCCTTAATACGCAGTATTTT; v_gene: TRBV5-5; j_gene: TRBJ2-3; abundance: NA; d_gene: NA
CDR3aa: CSARTTYEQYF; CDR3nt: TGCAGCGCCAGAACGACCTACGAGCAGTACTTC; v_gene: TRBV29-1; j_gene: TRBJ2-7; abundance: NA; d_gene: NA
CDR3aa: CASSSIRIAEAFF; CDR3nt: TGTGCCAGCAGTTCTATCCGTATAGCTGAAGCTTTCTTT; v_gene: TRBV6-2/TRBV6-3; j_gene: TRBJ1-1; abundance: NA; d_gene: NA
CDR3aa: CASSQEKGGWTGNTGELFF; CDR3nt: TGTGCCAGCAGCCAAGAGAAGGGCGGGTGGACGGGGAACACCGGGGAGCTGTTTTTT; v_gene: TRBV4-2; j_gene: TRBJ2-2; abundance: NA; d_gene: NA
CDR3aa: CASSMGGAAYNEQFF; CDR3nt: TGTGCCAGTAGTATGGGGGGGGCCGCCTACAATGAGCAGTTCTTC; v_gene: TRBV19; j_gene: TRBJ2-1; abundance: NA; d_gene: NA
CDR3aa: CASSYSSGNTIYF; CDR3nt: TGTGCCAGCAGTTACTCGTCGGGAAACACCATATATTTT; v_gene: TRBV6-2/TRBV6-3; j_gene: TRBJ1-3; abundance: NA; d_gene: NA
CDR3aa: CASSGTGVNTEAFF; CDR3nt: TGTGCCAGCAGCGGGACAGGGGTAAACACTGAAGCTTTCTTT; v_gene: TRBV7-9; j_gene: TRBJ1-1; abundance: NA; d_gene: TRBD1
CDR3aa: CASSMGQSSYNEQFF; CDR3nt: TGTGCCAGCAGTATGGGACAGAGCTCCTACAATGAGCAGTTCTTC; v_gene: TRBV27; j_gene: TRBJ2-1; abundance: once; d_gene: TRBD1
CDR3aa: CASSTSRQGALLGEKLFF; CDR3nt: TGTGCCAGCAGCACCAGTAGACAGGGGGCGCTTTTGGGTGAAAAACTGTTTTTT; v_gene: TRBV7-2; j_gene: TRBJ1-4; abundance: NA; d_gene: TRBD1
CDR3aa: CASSSSGETQYF; CDR3nt: TGTGCCAGCAGTTCCTCCGGGGAGACCCAGTACTTC; v_gene: TRBV27; j_gene: TRBJ2-5; abundance: NA; d_gene: NA
CDR3aa: CASSPTKGGNTDTQYF; CDR3nt: TGCGCCAGCAGCCCGACGAAGGGGGGTAACACAGATACGCAGTATTTT; v_gene: TRBV4-1; j_gene: TRBJ2-3; abundance: NA; d_gene: NA
CDR3aa: CASIETGGHGYTF; CDR3nt: TGTGCCAGCATCGAGACCGGGGGCCATGGCTACACCTTC; v_gene: TRBV25-1; j_gene: TRBJ1-2; abundance: NA; d_gene: NA
CDR3aa: CASSQEGDRVKEKLFF; CDR3nt: TGTGCCAGCAGCCAAGAGGGGGACAGGGTTAAGGAAAAACTGTTTTTT; v_gene: TRBV4-2; j_gene: TRBJ1-4; abundance: NA; d_gene: TRBD1
CDR3aa: CASSAPGGYSNQPQHF; CDR3nt: TGTGCCAGCAGTGCCCCCGGGGGTTATAGCAATCAGCCCCAGCATTTT; v_gene: TRBV6-1; j_gene: TRBJ1-5; abundance: few; d_gene: NA
CDR3aa: CASSRGGSYEQYF; CDR3nt: TGTGCCAGCAGCCGCGGGGGATCGTACGAGCAGTACTTC; v_gene: TRBV7-9; j_gene: TRBJ2-7; abundance: NA; d_gene: TRBD2
CDR3aa: CASSTQVNTEAFF; CDR3nt: TGTGCCAGTAGTACACAAGTGAACACTGAAGCTTTCTTT; v_gene: TRBV19; j_gene: TRBJ1-1; abundance: NA; d_gene: NA
CDR3aa: CASSPSTSGGLLNTGELFF; CDR3nt: TGTGCCAGCAGCCCCTCCACTAGCGGGGGGCTCCTTAACACCGGGGAGCTGTTTTTT; v_gene: TRBV6-2/TRBV6-3; j_gene: TRBJ2-2; abundance: NA; d_gene: TRBD2
CDR3aa: CASSSGSGDTDTQYF; CDR3nt: TGTGCCAGCAGCTCGGGTAGCGGGGACACAGATACGCAGTATTTT; v_gene: TRBV3-1/TRBV3-2; j_gene: TRBJ2-3; abundance: NA; d_gene: TRBD2